This record covers a single TCR beta chain. Its antigen remains undetermined. Base quality data are lacking; no much larger clone is found one base away. The data belong to a study of blood T cell repertoires in COVID-19 (dated by TCRdb to 2018 to 2021). Broadly, across the study: Samples from collaborators originated in the United States, Italy and Spain and spanned both the acute and convalescent phases of COVID-19. The material from the prospective study consisted of cDNA or gDNA derived from T cells, B-cell-depleted T cells, or PBMCs. The dataset comprised deeply sampled blood TCRbeta repertoires from subjects exposed to, actively infected with, or recovered from COVID-19. The repertoires were released in a freely available public database intended as a resource for research on the immune response to SARS-CoV-2. The samples were drawn from two sources: the first 160 participants of the ongoing ImmuneRACE study, and fewer than 1,500 subjects contributed by 6 global collaborators. Sample metadata almost always included a de-identified subject ID, COVID-19 status, age in years and sex. HLA class I and class II types, where available, came from metadata supplied by the sample provider rather than from assay-based typing. The paper's findings and limits, for the study overall: How much clinical and demographic metadata was included differed by source and by participant, and the metadata was provided uncurated.

TCRbeta CDR3 regions were amplified from genomic DNA using the immunoSEQ Assay, a bias-controlled multiplex PCR. Concerning the study's data processing: Nucleated cell counts per sample were estimated from amplification of reference gene primers within the assay. To quantify the absolute abundance of each unique TCRbeta CDR3 rearrangement, sequence reads were collapsed and filtered. For each sample, productive Simpson clonality was calculated as the square root of Simpson's diversity index over productive rearrangements. What TCRdb holds here is the immuneACCESS table cut down to in-frame rearrangements. Part of the clones is not present; checked against another copy, under half of the missing clones reflect an unresolved V gene, and the others are unexplained. D and trimming were read from the DNA, whereas the V and J calls and clone size are those reported in that table. The table for this sample lists over 50,000 clones; about 81% of them were counted only once. The top ten hold approximately 14% of the sample.

Whole blood was collected in K2EDTA tubes by collaborating institutions according to the institutions' own protocols. For TCRbeta analysis, collaborator samples were shipped as frozen whole blood, as isolated PBMCs, or as DNA extracted from either sample type. V lost 0 bases and J lost 2 bases; the stretch between them is 15 bases long. Measured from the cysteine to the phenylalanine, the CDR3 is 17 residues long. Left in the record is the CDR3 DNA by itself, 51 bases read in frame from the first base. Reading the germline V gene gives CDR1 SGHRS and CDR2 YFSETQ. Here the chain combines TRBV5-1 and TRBJ1-5, with the D gene not clear enough to name. The sequencing input was peripheral blood. This TCR was recovered from a man older than 75 with acute or convalescent COVID-19. The bases read TGCGCCAGCAGCTTGGGCCCGGCGGGAGTGGGCAATCAGCCCCAGCATTTT. This translates into CASSLGPAGVGNQPQHF.